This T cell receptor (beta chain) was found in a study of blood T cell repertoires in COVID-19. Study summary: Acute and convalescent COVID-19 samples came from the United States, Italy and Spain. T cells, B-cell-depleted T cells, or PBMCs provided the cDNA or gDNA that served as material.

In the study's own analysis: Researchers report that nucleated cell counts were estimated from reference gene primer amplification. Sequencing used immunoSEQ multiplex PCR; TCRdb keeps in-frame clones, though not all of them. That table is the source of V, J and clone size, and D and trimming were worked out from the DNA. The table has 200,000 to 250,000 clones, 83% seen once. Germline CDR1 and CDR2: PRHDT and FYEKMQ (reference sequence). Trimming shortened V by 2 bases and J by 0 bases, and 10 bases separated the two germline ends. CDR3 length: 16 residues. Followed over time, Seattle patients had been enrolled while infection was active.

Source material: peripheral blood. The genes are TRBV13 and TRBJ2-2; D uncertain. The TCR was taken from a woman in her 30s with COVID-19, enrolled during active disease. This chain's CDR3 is CASSLFGRTNTGELFF. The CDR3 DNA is TGTGCCAGCAGCTTATTCGGCAGGACGAACACCGGGGAGCTGTTTTTT.